This T cell receptor beta chain is drawn from a study of T cells in localized non-small cell lung cancer. The CDR3 length is 14 residues. V shed 6 bases and J 6 bases; nucleotides not matched to a gene: 4. Germline V gene sequence: CDR1 SNHLY, CDR2 FYNNEI. Assay: immunoSEQ multiplex PCR; the TCRdb copy retains only in-frame clones and omits some. The sample lists 28,000 or so clones; 80% to 95% were seen once. The chain employs TRBV2 and TRBJ2-1, with 11 bases lining up with TRBD2. Material: peripheral blood, obtained before any cancer treatment. This receptor was taken from a female donor of 60 years or more with stage II squamous cell lung carcinoma. CDR3 nucleotide sequence: TGTGCCAGCAGAGTTAGCGGGGGGGTCAATGAGCAGTTCTTC. Translation: CASRVSGGVNEQFF.